The rows below give T cell receptor beta chains drawn from one sample of a study of blood T cell repertoires in COVID-19. Generated by immunoSEQ multiplex PCR, the TCRdb table keeps only in-frame clones and is missing some. This sample has roughly 120,000 clones, with 87% found just once. The sample consisted of peripheral blood. Every receptor here comes from a woman in her 70s with acute or convalescent COVID-19. The CDR3 runs from the conserved cysteine through the conserved F or W.

v_gene | len | CDR3aa
TRBV29-1 | 11 | CSVGGIYGYTF
TRBV28 | 12 | CASSPDRYGYTF
TRBV5-1 | 14 | CASSLGGVITEAFF
TRBV3-1/TRBV3-2 | 16 | CASSARAPPGLQPQHF
TRBV11-2 | 17 | CASSLDRDSTSTGELFF
TRBV4-1 | 18 | CASSRGAPGQGWSTEAFF
TRBV2 | 14 | CAGTSEPSQETQYF
TRBV27 | 14 | CASSYRGFTDTQYF
TRBV12-3/TRBV12-4 | 11 | CASSNTGKQYF
TRBV19 | 14 | CASSISPSYNEQFF
TRBV24-1 | 14 | CATSHAGLGEKLFF
TRBV24-1 | 15 | CATSEGQGAVTEAFF
TRBV5-1 | 15 | CASNWEQGVAGVLTF
TRBV9 | 15 | CASSAWDRGRDTQYF
TRBV20-1 | 16 | CSASGKWGQGRYEQYF
TRBV7-9 | 12 | CASSHPNSPLHF